This is a list of T cell receptor beta chains from one sample in a study of blood T cell repertoires in COVID-19. Clones were sequenced by immunoSEQ multiplex PCR, and TCRdb holds only the in-frame ones, with some missing. This table holds roughly 40,000 clones, over 75% found once. Sequencing was done on a sample of peripheral blood. These receptors came from a man older than 75 with active or convalescent COVID-19. CDR3s include the opening cysteine and the closing phenylalanine or tryptophan. D genes are given only for firm matches. Rows may omit the clone size; those that give it use once, few, many or a size class.

clone_size | j_call | d_call | v_call | cdr3_aa | cdr3_nt
. | TRBJ1-6 | . | TRBV27 | CASSLGAPIYNSPLHF | TGTGCCAGCAGCCTAGGCGCTCCTATCTATAATTCACCCCTCCACTTT
. | TRBJ2-2 | . | TRBV19 | CATQELMNTGELFF | TGTGCCACCCAGGAACTTATGAACACCGGGGAGCTGTTTTTT
. | TRBJ1-5 | TRBD1 | TRBV6-2/TRBV6-3 | CASSWGQGFGQPQHF | TGTGCCAGCAGTTGGGGACAGGGTTTTGGGCAGCCCCAGCATTTT
. | TRBJ2-3 | TRBD1 | TRBV5-1 | CASSLGDSSPSTDTQYF | TGCGCCAGCAGCCTAGGGGACAGCTCCCCTAGCACAGATACGCAGTATTTT
. | TRBJ1-5 | . | TRBV24-1 | CATSDIYSNQPQHF | TGTGCCACCAGTGACATCTATAGCAATCAGCCCCAGCATTTT
. | TRBJ1-5 | . | TRBV21-1 | CASSKSVTVSNQPQHF | TGTGCCAGCAGCAAAAGTGTCACGGTTAGCAATCAGCCCCAGCATTTT
. | TRBJ2-5 | TRBD1 | TRBV7-9 | CASSPARGNQETQYF | TGTGCCAGCAGCCCCGCCAGGGGGAACCAAGAGACCCAGTACTTC
. | TRBJ1-5 | . | TRBV3-1/TRBV3-2 | CASSQDLGQPQHF | TGTGCCAGCAGCCAAGATCTAGGTCAGCCCCAGCATTTT
. | TRBJ2-2 | TRBD1 | TRBV11-1 | CASSLGDRSTGELFF | TGTGCCAGCAGCTTAGGGGACAGGAGCACCGGGGAGCTGTTTTTT
. | TRBJ2-5 | . | TRBV2 | CASSELGRVETQYF | TGTGCCAGCAGTGAATTAGGCAGGGTAGAGACCCAGTACTTC
. | TRBJ1-1 | TRBD1 | TRBV27 | CASSLTGGTEAFF | TGTGCCAGCAGCCTTACAGGGGGGACTGAAGCTTTCTTT
few | TRBJ2-7 | TRBD2 | TRBV30 | CAWSEPGLGTYEQYF | TGTGCCTGGAGTGAGCCGGGACTAGGAACCTACGAGCAGTACTTC
. | TRBJ2-3 | TRBD1 | TRBV2 | CASSGRTGGRDTQYF | TGTGCCAGCAGTGGGAGGACAGGGGGAAGAGATACGCAGTATTTT
. | TRBJ1-5 | TRBD1 | TRBV29-1 | CSVGGQYSNQPQHF | TGCAGCGTTGGGGGACAGTATAGCAATCAGCCCCAGCATTTT
. | TRBJ2-7 | . | TRBV7-2 | CASSLVRRPGYEQYF | TGTGCCAGCAGCTTAGTGAGGAGGCCTGGCTACGAGCAGTACTTC
. | TRBJ1-6 | TRBD1 | TRBV10-3 | CAISESLRQGDSPLHF | TGTGCCATCAGTGAGTCTCTGAGACAGGGGGATTCACCCCTCCACTTT
. | TRBJ1-1 | . | TRBV18 | CASSREGVSTNTEAFF | TGTGCCAGCTCACGGGAGGGGGTGTCTACGAACACTGAAGCTTTCTTT
. | TRBJ1-5 | . | TRBV5-6 | CASSLSGVNQPQHF | TGTGCCAGCAGCTTGTCCGGGGTTAATCAGCCCCAGCATTTT
few | TRBJ1-1 | TRBD1 | TRBV11-3 | CASSFGGTGNVQAFF | TGTGCCAGCAGCTTCGGGGGGACAGGGAACGTGCAAGCTTTCTTT
few | TRBJ2-3 | TRBD2 | TRBV15 | CATSQYGTSGTPDTQYF | TGTGCCACCAGTCAGTACGGGACTAGCGGGACCCCAGATACGCAGTATTTT
. | TRBJ1-5 | . | TRBV19 | CASNPGVRGQPQHF | TGTGCCAGTAACCCGGGGGTCCGCGGTCAGCCCCAGCATTTT
. | TRBJ2-7 | . | TRBV11-2 | CASSLRGNGRYEQYF | TGTGCCAGCAGCTTACGAGGGAATGGTCGATACGAGCAGTACTTC
few | TRBJ2-3 | TRBD2 | TRBV29-1 | CSAGGTSTDTQYF | TGCAGCGCGGGGGGGACAAGCACAGATACGCAGTATTTT
. | TRBJ1-6 | . | TRBV5-5 | CASSWADSRYNSPLHF | TGTGCCAGCAGCTGGGCGGACAGCCGTTATAATTCACCCCTCCACTTT
. | TRBJ2-7 | . | TRBV5-4 | CASSFTAHPSPREQYF | TGTGCCAGCAGCTTTACGGCCCACCCCTCCCCTAGGGAGCAGTACTTC
once | TRBJ2-5 | . | TRBV5-1 | CASSRGMGETQYF | TGCGCCAGCAGCCGGGGGATGGGGGAGACCCAGTACTTC
. | TRBJ2-3 | TRBD2 | TRBV7-2 | CASNGLAGRTSTDTQYF | TGTGCCAGCAACGGACTAGCGGGGAGAACTAGCACAGATACGCAGTATTTT
. | TRBJ2-7 | . | TRBV5-4 | CASSLTSGTPYEQYF | TGTGCCAGCAGCTTGACTAGTGGTACTCCCTACGAGCAGTACTTC
. | TRBJ2-5 | . | TRBV6-5 | CASSYWNSQETQYF | TGTGCCAGCAGTTACTGGAACAGCCAAGAGACCCAGTACTTC
few | TRBJ2-7 | . | TRBV2 | CASTLGAEQYF | TGTGCCAGCACCCTGGGGGCCGAGCAGTACTTC
. | TRBJ2-5 | TRBD1 | TRBV9 | CASSVGTGGGETQYF | TGTGCCAGCAGCGTAGGGACAGGGGGCGGAGAGACCCAGTACTTC
few | TRBJ2-3 | TRBD2 | TRBV3-1/TRBV3-2 | CASSAGLVVDTQYF | TGTGCCAGCAGCGCGGGACTAGTAGTGGATACGCAGTATTTT